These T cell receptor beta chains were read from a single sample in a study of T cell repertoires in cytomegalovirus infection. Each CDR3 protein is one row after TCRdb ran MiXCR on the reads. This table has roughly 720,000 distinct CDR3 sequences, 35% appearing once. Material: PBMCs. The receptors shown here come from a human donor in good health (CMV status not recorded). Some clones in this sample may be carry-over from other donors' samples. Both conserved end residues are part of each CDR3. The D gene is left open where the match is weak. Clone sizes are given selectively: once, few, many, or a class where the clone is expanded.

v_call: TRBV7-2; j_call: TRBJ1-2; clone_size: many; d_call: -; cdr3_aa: CASSLGGAAQGGYTF; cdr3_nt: TGTGCCAGCAGCTTAGGGGGGGCTGCCCAGGGGGGCTACACCTTC
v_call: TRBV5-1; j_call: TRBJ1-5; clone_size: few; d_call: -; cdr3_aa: CASSLTGSSNQPQHF; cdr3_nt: TGCGCCAGCAGCTTGACAGGGAGTAGCAATCAGCCCCAGCATTTT
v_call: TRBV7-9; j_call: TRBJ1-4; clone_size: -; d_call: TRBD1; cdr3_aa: CASSSQGFEKLFF; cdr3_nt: TGTGCCAGCAGCTCACAGGGGTTTGAAAAACTGTTTTTT
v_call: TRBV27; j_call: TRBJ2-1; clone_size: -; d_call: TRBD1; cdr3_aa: CASTTPGRTGYNEQFF; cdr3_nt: TGTGCCAGCACCACCCCCGGTCGGACAGGATACAATGAGCAGTTCTTC
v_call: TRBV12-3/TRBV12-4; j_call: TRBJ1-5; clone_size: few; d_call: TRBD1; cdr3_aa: CASSLEQGINQPQHF; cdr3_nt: TGTGCCAGCAGTCTCGAACAGGGGATCAATCAGCCCCAGCATTTT
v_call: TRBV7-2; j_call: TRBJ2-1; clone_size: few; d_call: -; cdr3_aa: CASSSARLRSSYNEQFF; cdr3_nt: TGTGCCAGCAGCTCGGCGCGTTTGCGTAGCTCCTACAATGAGCAGTTCTTC
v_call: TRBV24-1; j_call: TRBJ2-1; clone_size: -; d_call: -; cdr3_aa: CATSVHGTAYNEQFF; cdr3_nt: TGTGCCACCAGTGTCCACGGGACGGCCTACAATGAGCAGTTCTTC
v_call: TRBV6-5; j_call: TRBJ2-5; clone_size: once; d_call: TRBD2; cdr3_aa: CASSPAGLEKTQYF; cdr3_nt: TGTGCCAGCAGCCCCGCCGGACTAGAAAAGACCCAGTACTTC
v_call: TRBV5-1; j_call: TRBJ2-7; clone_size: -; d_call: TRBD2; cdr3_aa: CASSPPIAGDSYEQYF; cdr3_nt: TGCGCCAGCAGCCCCCCGATTGCGGGGGACTCCTACGAGCAGTACTTC
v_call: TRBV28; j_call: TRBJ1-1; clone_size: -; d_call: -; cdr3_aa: CASKRGSFDTEAFF; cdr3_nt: TGTGCCAGCAAAAGAGGCAGTTTTGACACTGAAGCTTTCTTT
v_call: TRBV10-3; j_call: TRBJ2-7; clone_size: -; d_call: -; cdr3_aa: CAISEGREIYEQYF; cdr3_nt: TGTGCCATCAGTGAGGGACGGGAGATATACGAGCAGTACTTC
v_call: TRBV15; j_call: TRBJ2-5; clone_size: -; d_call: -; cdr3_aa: CATSTAYQETQYF; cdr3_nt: TGTGCCACCAGCACTGCGTACCAAGAGACCCAGTACTTC
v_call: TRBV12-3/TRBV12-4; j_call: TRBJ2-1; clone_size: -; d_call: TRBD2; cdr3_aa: CASRVAGGNNEQFF; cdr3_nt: TGTGCCAGCAGAGTAGCGGGGGGTAACAATGAGCAGTTCTTC
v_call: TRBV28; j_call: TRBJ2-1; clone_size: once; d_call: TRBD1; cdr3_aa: CASSLQGEFYNEQFF; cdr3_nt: TGTGCCAGCAGTTTACAGGGGGAGTTTTACAATGAGCAGTTCTTC
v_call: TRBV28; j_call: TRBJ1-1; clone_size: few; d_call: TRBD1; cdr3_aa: CASRYRGPLNTEAFF; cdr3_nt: TGTGCCAGCAGGTACAGGGGGCCATTGAACACTGAAGCTTTCTTT
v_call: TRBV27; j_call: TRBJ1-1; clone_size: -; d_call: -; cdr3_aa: CASSFGGTRTEAFF; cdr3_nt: TGTGCCAGCAGTTTTGGAGGGACAAGAACTGAAGCTTTCTTT
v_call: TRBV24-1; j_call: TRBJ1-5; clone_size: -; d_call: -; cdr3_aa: CATSDVLGNQPQHF; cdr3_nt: TGTGCCACCAGTGATGTCCTAGGCAATCAGCCCCAGCATTTT
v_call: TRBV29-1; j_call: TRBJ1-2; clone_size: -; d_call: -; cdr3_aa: CSGSQGDYGYTF; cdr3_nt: TGCAGCGGATCCCAGGGAGACTATGGCTACACCTTC
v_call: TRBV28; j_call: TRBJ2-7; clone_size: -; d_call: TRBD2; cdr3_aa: CATARAGAPYEQYF; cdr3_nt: TGTGCCACCGCGAGAGCGGGAGCCCCCTACGAGCAGTACTTC
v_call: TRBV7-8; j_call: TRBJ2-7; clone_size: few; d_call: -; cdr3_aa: CASSLPVTYEQYF; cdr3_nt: TGTGCCAGCAGCTTACCGGTAACCTACGAGCAGTACTTC
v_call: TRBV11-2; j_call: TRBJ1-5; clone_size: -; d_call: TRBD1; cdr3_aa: CASSLDWGTGINQPQHF; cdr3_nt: TGTGCCAGCAGCTTAGACTGGGGGACAGGGATAAATCAGCCCCAGCATTTT
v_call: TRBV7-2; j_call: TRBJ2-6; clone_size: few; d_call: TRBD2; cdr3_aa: CASSLATSGLVPGANVLTF; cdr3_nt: TGTGCCAGCAGCTTAGCTACTAGCGGGCTAGTACCTGGGGCCAACGTCCTGACTTTC
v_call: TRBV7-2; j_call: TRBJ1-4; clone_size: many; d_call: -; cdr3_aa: CASSFELGLPNEKLFF; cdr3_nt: TGTGCCAGCAGCTTTGAGTTAGGGCTCCCTAATGAAAAACTGTTTTTT
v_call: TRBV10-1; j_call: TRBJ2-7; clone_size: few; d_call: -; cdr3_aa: CASSASGGPYEQYF; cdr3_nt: TGCGCCAGCAGTGCGTCTGGGGGACCCTACGAGCAGTACTTC
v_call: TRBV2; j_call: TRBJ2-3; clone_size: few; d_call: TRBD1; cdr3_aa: CASSPNPGQETDTQYF; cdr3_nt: TGTGCCAGCAGTCCTAACCCGGGACAGGAAACAGATACGCAGTATTTT
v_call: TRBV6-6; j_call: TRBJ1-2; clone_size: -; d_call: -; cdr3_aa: CASKTGTGNYGYTF; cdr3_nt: TGTGCCAGCAAAACCGGGACGGGCAACTATGGCTACACCTTC
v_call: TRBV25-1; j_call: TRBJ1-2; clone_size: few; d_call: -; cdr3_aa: CASSAGFYGYTF; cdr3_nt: TGTGCCAGCAGTGCAGGATTTTATGGCTACACCTTC
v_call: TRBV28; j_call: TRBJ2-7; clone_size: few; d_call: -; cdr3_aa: CASTGMLRGEQYF; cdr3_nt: TGTGCCAGCACCGGTATGCTACGGGGCGAGCAGTACTTC
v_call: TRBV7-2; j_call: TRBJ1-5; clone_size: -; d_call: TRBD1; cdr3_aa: CASRSGQGVKNQPQHF; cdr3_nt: TGTGCCAGCAGGTCGGGACAGGGGGTTAAGAATCAGCCCCAGCATTTT
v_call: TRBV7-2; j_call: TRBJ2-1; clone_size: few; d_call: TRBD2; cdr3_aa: CASIKLAGVLNEQFF; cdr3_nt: TGTGCCAGCATCAAACTAGCGGGAGTTTTAAATGAGCAGTTCTTC
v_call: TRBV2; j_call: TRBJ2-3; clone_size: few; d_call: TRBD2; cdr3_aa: CASSESDLAGSISTDTQYF; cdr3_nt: TGTGCCAGCAGTGAATCGGATCTAGCGGGTTCCATTAGCACAGATACGCAGTATTTT
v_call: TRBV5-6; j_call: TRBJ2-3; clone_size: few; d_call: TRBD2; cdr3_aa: CASSDQLAGLTDTQYF; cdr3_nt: TGTGCCAGCAGCGACCAACTAGCGGGCCTCACAGATACGCAGTATTTT
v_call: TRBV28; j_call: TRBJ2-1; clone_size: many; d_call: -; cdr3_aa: CASATWGDNEQFF; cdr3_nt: TGTGCCAGCGCCACCTGGGGGGACAATGAGCAGTTCTTC
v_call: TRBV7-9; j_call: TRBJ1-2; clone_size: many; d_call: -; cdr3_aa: CASSPSALANYGYTF; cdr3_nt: TGTGCCAGCAGCCCCTCAGCATTAGCTAACTATGGCTACACCTTC
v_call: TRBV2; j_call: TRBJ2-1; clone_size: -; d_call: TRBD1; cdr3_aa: CASSEFPQGASEQFF; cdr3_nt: TGTGCCAGCAGTGAATTTCCACAGGGGGCGTCTGAGCAGTTCTTC
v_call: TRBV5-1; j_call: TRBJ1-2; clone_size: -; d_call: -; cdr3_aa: CASSPQRQGYGYTF; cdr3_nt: TGCGCCAGCAGCCCACAAAGGCAGGGGTATGGCTACACCTTC
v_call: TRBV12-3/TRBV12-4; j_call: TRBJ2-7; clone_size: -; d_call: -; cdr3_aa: CASSFRSILSGRGPYEQYF; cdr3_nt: TGTGCCAGCAGTTTTCGGAGCATCCTCAGTGGCAGGGGACCATACGAGCAGTACTTC
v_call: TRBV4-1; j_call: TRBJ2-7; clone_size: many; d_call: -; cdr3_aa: CASSQVEGDSYEQYF; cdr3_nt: TGCGCCAGCAGCCAAGTAGAGGGAGACTCCTACGAGCAGTACTTC
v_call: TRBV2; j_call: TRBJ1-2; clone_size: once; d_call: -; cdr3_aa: CASGDYSNYGYTF; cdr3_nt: TGTGCCAGCGGGGACTATTCTAACTATGGCTACACCTTC
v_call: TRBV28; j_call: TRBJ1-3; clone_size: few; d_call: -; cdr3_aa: CASIPSGRKGNTIYF; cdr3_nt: TGTGCCAGCATCCCATCCGGGAGGAAAGGAAACACCATATATTTT
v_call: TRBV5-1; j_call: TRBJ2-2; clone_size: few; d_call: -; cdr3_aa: CASSLVFRGTANTGELFF; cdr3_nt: TGCGCCAGCAGCTTGGTATTTCGGGGGACAGCGAACACCGGGGAGCTGTTTTTT
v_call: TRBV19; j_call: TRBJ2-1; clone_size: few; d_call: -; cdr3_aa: CASSGVPFSYNEQFF; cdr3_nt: TGTGCCAGTAGTGGGGTCCCATTCTCCTACAATGAGCAGTTCTTC
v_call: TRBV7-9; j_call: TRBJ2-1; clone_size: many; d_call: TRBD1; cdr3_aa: CASSGQGVPSYNEQFF; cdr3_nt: TGTGCCAGCTCTGGACAGGGTGTACCCTCCTACAATGAGCAGTTCTTC
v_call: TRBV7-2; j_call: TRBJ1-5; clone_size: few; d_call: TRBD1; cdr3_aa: CASSWGQTTLNQPQHF; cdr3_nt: TGTGCCAGCAGCTGGGGACAGACCACCCTCAATCAGCCCCAGCATTTT
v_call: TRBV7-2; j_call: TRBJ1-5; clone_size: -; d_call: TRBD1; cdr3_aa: CVSGDRGGQPQHF; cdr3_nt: TGTGTCAGCGGGGACAGGGGAGGTCAGCCCCAGCATTTT
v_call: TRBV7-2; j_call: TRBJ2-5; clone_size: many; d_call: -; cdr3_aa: CASSLWGLEETQYF; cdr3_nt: TGTGCCAGCAGCTTATGGGGGCTTGAAGAGACCCAGTACTTC
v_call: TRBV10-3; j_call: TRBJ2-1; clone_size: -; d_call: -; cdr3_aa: CAISQGVGAANEQFF; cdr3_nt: TGTGCCATCAGTCAAGGAGTCGGAGCGGCCAATGAGCAGTTCTTC
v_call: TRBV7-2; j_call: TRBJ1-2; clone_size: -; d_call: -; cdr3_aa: CVSSPQGYGYTF; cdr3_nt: TGTGTCAGCAGCCCACAGGGCTATGGCTACACCTTC
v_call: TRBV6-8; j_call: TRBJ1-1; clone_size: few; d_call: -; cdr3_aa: CASSYSIAEAFF; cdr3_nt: TGTGCCAGCAGTTACTCGATCGCAGAGGCTTTCTTT
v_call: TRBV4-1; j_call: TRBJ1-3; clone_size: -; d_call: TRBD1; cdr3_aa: CASSQGAPGQGRNTIYF; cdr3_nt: TGCGCCAGCAGCCAAGGGGCCCCCGGACAGGGGAGAAACACCATATATTTT
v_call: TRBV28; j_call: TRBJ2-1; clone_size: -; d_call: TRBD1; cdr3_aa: CASSLSDRTGPYNEQFF; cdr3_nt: TGTGCCAGCAGTTTATCAGACCGGACAGGCCCCTACAATGAGCAGTTCTTC